This TCR beta chain comes out of a study of shared clonotypes between healthy human individuals. Study results and caveats: The represented genetic and exposure-history diversity was limited by the small number of donors.

The CDR3 runs to 15 residues. V was clipped by 3 bases and J by 7 bases; unmatched bases: 9. Germline V CDR1 and CDR2: LNHNV, YYDKDF (reference sequence). Details on this clone: The antigen is not known.

In the original analysis: Because ImmunoSEQ provided only junction sequences with no quality scores, the filtering differed. Data came from immunoSEQ multiplex PCR; TCRdb stores just in-frame clones and leaves some out. The DNA gave D and trimming, while V, J and clone size come from that table. The data contain some 470,000 clones, approximately 80% of them singletons. The specimen sequenced was PBMCs. This rearrangement joins TRBV15 to TRBJ2-7, with 10 nucleotides matching TRBD1. This receptor was taken from a woman in her thirties or forties in good health. Some clones in this sample may be carry-over from other donors' samples. Here the CDR3 DNA reads TGTGCCACCAGCAGTCTCGACAGGGGGCATCGGGAGCAGTACTTC. It is translated as CATSSLDRGHREQYF. Full variable domain (outside the CDR3, taken from reference TRBV15 and TRBJ2-7): DAMVIQNPRYQVTQFGKPVTLSCSQTLNHNVMYWYQQKSSQAPKLLFHYYDKDFNNEADTPDNFQSRRPNTSFCFLDIRSPGLGDTAMYLCATSSLDRGHREQYFGPGTRLTVT.